A selection of T cell receptor beta chains follows, all from one sample in a study of OX40 agonist ivuxolimab in advanced cancers. Sequencing used immunoSEQ multiplex PCR; TCRdb keeps in-frame clones, though not all of them. The sample has tens of thousands of clones, about 93% seen once. This sample comprised CD4+ or CD8+ T cells sorted from blood, obtained in a trial of the OX40 agonist ivuxolimab. The receptors were sampled from an adult with an advanced solid tumor such as melanoma, head and neck, liver or kidney cancer. Each CDR3 is given with its conserved first and last residue. Each record gives: CDR3 DNA, CDR3 protein, CDR3 length, D gene, clone size, V gene, J gene. A D gene is named only where the DNA matches it firmly. Some rows have no size entry. The others give once, few or many, or a class for an expanded clone.

TGTGCCAGCAGGGGGACAGCCGCATCGCCCGAGCAGTTCTTC	CASRGTAASPEQFF	14	TRBD1	.	TRBV28	TRBJ2-1
TGCGCCAGCAGTGAGGCCTTGAAGGTCGACGAGCAGTACTTC	CASSEALKVDEQYF	14	.	.	TRBV10-1	TRBJ2-7
TGCGCCAGCAGCCAATGGTCAGGGGGGGAGCAGTACTTC	CASSQWSGGEQYF	13	.	.	TRBV4-3	TRBJ2-7
TGTGCCAGCTCACCCTCGACAACAGGGGGGAGGACCGGGGAGCTGTTTTTT	CASSPSTTGGRTGELFF	17	TRBD1	.	TRBV18	TRBJ2-2
TGTGCCAGCACCTACCAAGGTCGGGAGTGGGACAATGAGCAGTTCTTC	CASTYQGREWDNEQFF	16	.	.	TRBV6-6	TRBJ2-1
TGTGCCAGTAGTCCCTTGGGGGCAGGTAAAAACATTCAGTACTTC	CASSPLGAGKNIQYF	15	.	.	TRBV19	TRBJ2-4
TGTGCCAGCAGCCAAGAACTAGCGGACGAGCAGTACTTC	CASSQELADEQYF	13	TRBD2	.	TRBV4-2	TRBJ2-7
TGTGCCAGCAGTGGGTCTATCGGGACCTCCTACAATGAGCAGTTCTTC	CASSGSIGTSYNEQFF	16	.	.	TRBV6-1	TRBJ2-1
TGTGCCAGCTCACCACTGGACAGGGAGGGAGCAGATGAGCAGTTCTTC	CASSPLDREGADEQFF	16	.	once	TRBV18	TRBJ2-1
TGTGCCAGCAGCGTAGACGTGACGAACACCGGGGAGCTGTTTTTT	CASSVDVTNTGELFF	15	.	.	TRBV9	TRBJ2-2
TGTGCCAGCAGCGTAAGGTCGGCGGGAGGAGAGACCCAGTACTTC	CASSVRSAGGETQYF	15	TRBD2	.	TRBV9	TRBJ2-5
TGTGCCAGCAGCTCGGACAGGGTTGGCTACACCTTC	CASSSDRVGYTF	12	TRBD1	.	TRBV7-2	TRBJ1-2
TGCGCCAGCAGCTCCGAAGGGGGATCCTACAATGAGCAGTTCTTC	CASSSEGGSYNEQFF	15	.	.	TRBV5-1	TRBJ2-1
TGTGCCAGTAGTATAGATTCGGTTAGGGCGGGTCAGCCCCAGCATTTT	CASSIDSVRAGQPQHF	16	.	.	TRBV19	TRBJ1-5
TGTGCCAGCAGGGTCTATACCGGGGAGCTGTTTTTT	CASRVYTGELFF	12	.	.	TRBV6-1	TRBJ2-2
TGCGCCAGCAGCTTGGCGGACTACAATGAGCAGTTCTTC	CASSLADYNEQFF	13	.	.	TRBV5-1	TRBJ2-1
TGCGCCAGCAGCCGAAGGCTAGCGGGAGACGATGAGCAGTTCTTC	CASSRRLAGDDEQFF	15	TRBD2	.	TRBV4-1	TRBJ2-1
TGTGCCGTCTACGGACAGGGATTGAACACTGAAGCTTTCTTT	CAVYGQGLNTEAFF	14	TRBD1	.	TRBV28	TRBJ1-1
TGTGCCAGTAGTATTGGCGGGCCGCCGGGATGGGGGACCCAGTACTTC	CASSIGGPPGWGTQYF	16	.	few	TRBV19	TRBJ2-5
TGTGCCAGCTCACCAGGGGGATCTACCGGGGGACCCGAGCAGTACTTC	CASSPGGSTGGPEQYF	16	.	.	TRBV18	TRBJ2-7
TGTGCCAGCAGCTACCGCGACGGCGAGCAGTACTTC	CASSYRDGEQYF	12	.	.	TRBV11-2	TRBJ2-7
TGTGCCAGCCGAAGTGTGGGGGCGGTCTTATACTTC	CASRSVGAVLYF	12	.	.	TRBV21-1	TRBJ2-5
TGTGCCAGCACAATGGGAATACTGAGCTATGGCTACACCTTC	CASTMGILSYGYTF	14	.	once	TRBV6-5	TRBJ1-2
TGTGCCAGCAGTTTCGCAGGGGATCCCGCTTTCTTT	CASSFAGDPAFF	12	.	.	TRBV7-9	TRBJ1-1
TGTGCCAGCAGCTTCCGGACTAGCGGGACCGGGGAGCTGTTTTTT	CASSFRTSGTGELFF	15	TRBD2	.	TRBV5-4	TRBJ2-2
TGTGCCAGCAGCTCACAGGGGGGGAACACTGAAGCTTTCTTT	CASSSQGGNTEAFF	14	TRBD1	.	TRBV7-9	TRBJ1-1
TGTGCCAGCAGTCCCGGGACAGGGGCCGGGGAGCTGTTTTTT	CASSPGTGAGELFF	14	TRBD1	.	TRBV6-4	TRBJ2-2
TGTGCCTGGAGAGGTACAGGGCAAGAGACCCAGTACTTC	CAWRGTGQETQYF	13	.	once	TRBV30	TRBJ2-5
TGTGCCAGCAGTTTCGGGGAGGGGGCTCAGCCCCAGCATTTT	CASSFGEGAQPQHF	14	TRBD1	.	TRBV6-5	TRBJ1-5
TGTGCCACCCAACAGCTACGGGTGCGGGAGCTGTTTTTT	CATQQLRVRELFF	13	.	.	TRBV10-3	TRBJ2-2
TGTGCCAGCAGATCCCAGGGAGCAGCTAACTATGGCTACACCTTC	CASRSQGAANYGYTF	15	.	.	TRBV28	TRBJ1-2
TGTGCCAGCGGCAGGGGGGACACCGGGGAGCTGTTTTTT	CASGRGDTGELFF	13	.	once	TRBV2	TRBJ2-2
TGCGCCAGCAGCCCGACAATCCGGGGGACCTACAATGAGCAGTTCTTC	CASSPTIRGTYNEQFF	16	.	.	TRBV5-1	TRBJ2-1
TGTGCCTGGGAACTGACAGGAGCTAAATTAAACTATGGCTACACCTTC	CAWELTGAKLNYGYTF	16	.	.	TRBV30	TRBJ1-2
TGTGCCAGCAGCTTAGAGGGGACCCGCCTCAATGAGCAGTTCTTC	CASSLEGTRLNEQFF	15	.	.	TRBV7-9	TRBJ2-1
TGTGCCAGCAGCTTTGAACTGGTAAATGAGCAGTTCTTC	CASSFELVNEQFF	13	.	.	TRBV7-9	TRBJ2-1
TGTGCCAGCTCACCAGACCGGGACAGGGAGGAGCAGTACTTC	CASSPDRDREEQYF	14	TRBD1	.	TRBV18	TRBJ2-7
TGTGCCAGCAGGGATACAGGGTCTGAAAAACTGTTTTTT	CASRDTGSEKLFF	13	.	once	TRBV7-2	TRBJ1-4
TGTGCCAGCAGTTACTCGAATGCTGGGTATGAGCAGTTCTTC	CASSYSNAGYEQFF	14	.	.	TRBV6-5	TRBJ2-1
TGCGCCAGCAGCTTGGTGCTGGGGGGGACAGATACGCAGTATTTT	CASSLVLGGTDTQYF	15	TRBD2	.	TRBV5-1	TRBJ2-3
TGTGCCAGCAGTCCCCCCGGTCGCGGGGAGCTGTTTTTT	CASSPPGRGELFF	13	.	.	TRBV6-6	TRBJ2-2
TGCGCCAGCAGACCGGCACAGGGGGTGAACTATGGCTACACCTTC	CASRPAQGVNYGYTF	15	TRBD1	.	TRBV5-1	TRBJ1-2
TGTGCCAGCAAAGTTAGCGGGAGTTCCTACGAGCAGTACTTC	CASKVSGSSYEQYF	14	TRBD2	once	TRBV2	TRBJ2-7
TGTGCCTGGGGGACCGGCCCTGGGTTGGAGACCCAGTACTTC	CAWGTGPGLETQYF	14	.	few	TRBV30	TRBJ2-5
TGTGCCAGTACTGGGGGTGCTAATGAAAAACTGTTTTTT	CASTGGANEKLFF	13	.	.	TRBV27	TRBJ1-4
TGTGCCAGCTCACTCTGGGCCCCTCCGGAGGGTGAGCAGTACTTC	CASSLWAPPEGEQYF	15	.	.	TRBV18	TRBJ2-7